Below are 19 T cell receptor beta chains sequenced from a single sample in a study of OX40 agonist ivuxolimab in advanced cancers. Some clones are missing from TCRdb's copy, which holds only in-frame ones; the method was immunoSEQ multiplex PCR. The sample yields 55,000 to 70,000 clones, approximately 82% seen once. The sample here was CD4+ or CD8+ T cells sorted from blood, taken in a trial of the OX40 agonist ivuxolimab. The source is an adult with an advanced solid tumor such as melanoma, head and neck, liver or kidney cancer.

J is TRBJ2-3 and V is TRBV13; 7 bases line up with TRBD1. V was clipped by 2 bases and J by 6 bases; unmatched bases: 17. The CDR3 has 18 residues. Germline V gene sequence: CDR1 PRHDT, CDR2 FYEKMQ (reference sequence). The CDR3 spells CASSLTTGWRTGEDTQYF. The CDR3 coding sequence is TGTGCCAGCAGCTTAACGACAGGCTGGCGAACAGGGGAGGATACGCAGTATTTT.

The gene calls are TRBV11-3 and TRBJ2-5; D may be TRBD2 (5 bases). V was pared by 2 bases and J by 2 bases, with 6 bases between. The CDR3 length is 13 residues. CDR1 is SGHNT and CDR2 is YENEEA in the germline V gene. This chain's CDR3 is CASSLRGQETQYF. The CDR3 region has the DNA TGTGCCAGCAGCTTACGCGGGCAAGAGACCCAGTACTTC.

This clone was counted only a few times. The rearrangement links TRBV5-6 to TRBJ1-5; no clear D gene. In germline, CDR1 is SGHDT, CDR2 YYEEEE. Trimming cost V 4 bases and J 4 bases, with 12 bases left between them. The CDR3 spans 14 residues. CDR3 residues: CASSTREWNQPQHF. In nucleotides, the CDR3 is TGTGCCAGCAGCACTCGGGAATGGAATCAGCCCCAGCATTTT.

This clone was counted once. The chain uses TRBV19 and TRBJ2-7; tentatively, D is TRBD1 or TRBD2 (5 bases each). CDR3 size: 14 residues. Germline V lookup: CDR1 LNHDA, CDR2 SQIVND (reference sequence). Trimming removed 5 bases from V and 6 bases from J, with 17 bases in between. The CDR3 DNA follows: TGTGCCAGTAGTCCCTCGGGGTTTGGGGGCGAGCAGTACTTC. Encoded protein: CASSPSGFGGEQYF.

This chain joins TRBV9 and TRBJ1-2, with 10 bases identical to TRBD1. Looked up from germline, CDR1 is SGDLS and CDR2 is YYNGEE. The V and J ends lost 4 bases and 8 bases, in that order; junction bases with no gene match: 5. This CDR3 is 13 amino acids long. The CDR3 here is CASSLGQGEGYTF. CDR3 nucleotide sequence: TGTGCCAGCAGCCTCGGACAGGGGGAGGGCTACACCTTC.

This clone was recorded once. V and J are TRBV15 and TRBJ2-6; no clear D gene. V lost 1 base and J lost 4, with 11 bases in between. Germline CDR1 and CDR2: LNHNV and YYDKDF (reference sequence). This CDR3 has 16 amino acids. The CDR3 DNA reads TGTGCCACCAGCAGAGCCGCAGGCACGGGGGCCAACGTCCTGACTTTC. This translates into CATSRAAGTGANVLTF.

The chain combines TRBV7-6 with TRBJ2-1; the match to TRBD2 covers 10 bases. The germline CDR1 and CDR2 sequences are SGHVS and FNYEAQ. The CDR3 totals 15 residues. V trimming: 1 base; J trimming: 4 bases; junction bases outside the gene matches: 1. The DNA of the CDR3 is TGTGCCAGCAGCTTAGGGACTAGCGGATACAATGAGCAGTTCTTC. Translating it yields CASSLGTSGYNEQFF.

The chain carries TRBV7-8 and TRBJ2-1; 11 nucleotides agree with TRBD2. The V and J ends lost 5 bases and 3 bases, in that order; junction bases with no gene match: 3. The CDR3 contains 15 residues. Germline V lookup: CDR1 SGHVS, CDR2 FQNEAQ. In DNA, the CDR3 is TGTGCCAGCAGCCCAGGGACTAGCGGCTACAATGAGCAGTTCTTC. Protein: CASSPGTSGYNEQFF. The full variable domain, its missing parts supplied by reference TRBV7-8 and TRBJ2-1, is GAGVSQSPRYKVAKRGQDVALRCDPISGHVSLFWYQQALGQGPEFLTYFQNEAQLDKSGLPSDRFFAERPEGSVSTLKIQRTQQEDSAVYLCASSPGTSGYNEQFFGPGTRLTVL.

The V gene is TRBV5-8, the J gene TRBJ2-2, with no clear D. V lost 0 bases, J lost 8 bases, and 14 bases lay in between. Looked up from germline, CDR1 is SGHTS and CDR2 is YDEGEE. CDR3 length: 15 amino acids. The CDR3 DNA reads TGTGCCAGCAGCTTGGAATTTAGTCCTCAAGGGGAGCTGTTTTTT. Translated: CASSLEFSPQGELFF. Variable domain in full (rest from reference TRBV5-8 and TRBJ2-2): EAGVTQSPTHLIKTRGQQATLRCSPISGHTSVYWYQQALGLGLQFLLWYDEGEERNRGNFPPRFSGRQFPNYSSELNVNALELEDSALYLCASSLEFSPQGELFFGEGSRLTVL.

This chain joins TRBV10-3 and TRBJ2-1; maybe TRBD2 (6 bases). The CDR3 runs to 14 residues. The germline V gene encodes CDR1 ENHRY and CDR2 SYGVKD. The ends were cut back, 10 bases at V and 4 bases at J, with 17 bases in the middle. The CDR3 loop reads CATRGGGTYNEQFF. The CDR3 nucleotides read TGTGCCACTAGGGGTGGGGGGACTTACAATGAGCAGTTCTTC.

The chain recombines TRBV28 with TRBJ2-3, with 7 bases aligning to TRBD2. The CDR3 totals 14 residues. With 4 bases clipped from V and 6 bases from J, the junction kept 7 bases outside the gene matches. Germline CDR1 is MDHEN and CDR2 is SYDVKM. The CDR3: CASSSAGFFDTQYF. The CDR3 nucleotides read TGTGCCAGCAGTTCAGCGGGGTTCTTCGATACGCAGTATTTT.

The J gene is TRBJ1-1, the V gene TRBV2; D gene unclear. V was shortened by 6 bases and J by 5 bases, with 7 bases between the two germline ends. Germline-derived CDR1 and CDR2 are SNHLY and FYNNEI. The CDR3 extends over 11 amino acids. The CDR3 protein is CASRARTEAFF. CDR3 nucleotides: TGTGCCAGCAGAGCGAGGACTGAAGCTTTCTTT.

The J gene is TRBJ2-7, the V gene TRBV7-9, with a tentative D call TRBD1 (6 bases). CDR3 length: 13 amino acids. Germline CDR1 and CDR2: SEHNR and FQNEAQ (reference sequence). Trimming took off 0 bases at V and 4 bases at J, with 7 bases between the two ends. The CDR3 bases are TGTGCCAGCAGCTTAGCGACAGGTTACGAGCAGTACTTC. It translates to CASSLATGYEQYF.

This clone has only a few counts. This chain uses TRBV21-1 with TRBJ1-2; the DNA was not compared with TRBD1, the D call given in the table. TRBV21-1 is flagged as a pseudogene. The CDR3 covers 12 residues. CDR3 in amino acids: CASTHRGWGYTF. The CDR3 DNA reads TGTGCCAGCACCCACAGGGGTTGGGGCTACACCTTC.

The chain combines TRBV7-9 with TRBJ1-3; D might be TRBD1 (5 bases). The V gene lost 1 base and the J gene lost 4 bases, with 20 bases spanning the gap. The CDR3 totals 18 residues. CDR1 SEHNR and CDR2 FQNEAQ come from the germline V gene (reference sequence). DNA of the CDR3: TGTGCCAGCAGCTTAGGGTTGCGGCGGGGACTTCGAGGAAACACCATATATTTT. This translates into CASSLGLRRGLRGNTIYF.

The rearrangement links TRBV7-2 to TRBJ1-4; D not resolved. V was trimmed by 5 bases and J by 8 bases, leaving 18 bases between them. Germline V gene lookup returns CDR1 SGHTA and CDR2 FQGNSA. This CDR3 region has 15 residues. CDR3 region: CASSVQGSHSEKLFF. CDR3 bases: TGTGCCAGCAGCGTACAAGGGTCCCACTCGGAAAAACTGTTTTTT.

The J gene is TRBJ2-5, the V gene TRBV5-1, with 8 bases fitting TRBD1. This CDR3 contains 14 residues. Germline CDR1 SGHRS, CDR2 YFSETQ. V shed 2 bases, J shed 1 base, and the junction held 1 base outside the gene matches. CDR3 DNA sequence: TGCGCCAGCAGCTTCGGACAGGGCCAAGAGACCCAGTACTTC. Translated: CASSFGQGQETQYF.

The J gene is TRBJ1-2, the V gene TRBV7-9; D call uncertain. CDR3 size: 12 residues. Trimming took off 5 bases at V and 0 bases at J, with 4 bases between the two ends. The germline V gene encodes CDR1 SEHNR and CDR2 FQNEAQ (reference sequence). The CDR3 protein is CASSRANYGYTF. The CDR3 DNA reads TGTGCCAGCAGCCGCGCTAACTATGGCTACACCTTC.

V gene TRBV14 combines with J gene TRBJ1-4; tentative D call: TRBD1 (5 bases). V lost 4 bases, J lost 5 bases, and 17 bases lay in between. This CDR3 is built from 16 residues. CDR1 is SGHDN, CDR2 FVKESK, per germline. The CDR3 is CASSPGTLSGNEKLFF. CDR3 in DNA: TGTGCCAGCAGCCCTGGGACGCTCAGCGGCAATGAAAAACTGTTTTTT.